The 9 T cell receptor beta chains in this list originate from one sample, sequenced in a study of control samples from healthy donors and cancer patients. Sequencing was performed with immunoSEQ multiplex PCR; in TCRdb, only in-frame clones are kept and a portion is missing. In the table there are approximately 130,000 clones, about nine tenths of which are singletons. Sample: blood. Receptor source: a man aged 40-49 years in good health.

This chain connects TRBV19 to TRBJ1-5, with D unclear. The germline V and J ends were trimmed by 0 bases and 4 bases, with 10 bases remaining between them. This CDR3 spans 15 amino acids. The germline CDR1 and CDR2 sequences are LNHDA and SQIVND (reference sequence). CDR3 loop: CASSIDRTGNQPQHF. The CDR3, as DNA: TGTGCCAGTAGTATAGACAGAACTGGTAATCAGCCCCAGCATTTT.

The J gene is TRBJ2-7, the V gene TRBV7-2; tentatively, D is TRBD2 (5 bases). CDR1 is SGHTA, CDR2 FQGNSA, per germline. The CDR3 totals 15 residues. Deletions cut 2 bases from V and 2 bases from J, with 13 bases between. The CDR3 reads CASSLSTSSPYEQYF. The CDR3 nucleotides are TGTGCCAGCAGCTTAAGCACTAGTAGTCCCTACGAGCAGTACTTC.

This clone was counted between two and nine times. The chain employs TRBV7-9 and TRBJ2-7; TRBD1 agrees at 10 bases. This CDR3 region has 15 residues. Losses at the gene ends were 4 bases for V and 7 bases for J; bases not matched to a gene: 10. The germline CDR1 and CDR2 sequences are SEHNR and FQNEAQ (reference sequence). For the CDR3, the DNA is TGTGCCAGCAGCTCCCGGGACAGGGGTGCTCAAGAGCAGTACTTC. Amino acid sequence: CASSSRDRGAQEQYF.

This chain connects TRBV7-8 to TRBJ2-2; 11 bases match TRBD2. With V trimmed by 1 base and J by 2 bases, 9 bases remained unmatched. Germline V gene lookup returns CDR1 SGHVS and CDR2 FQNEAQ. The CDR3 is 19 amino acids. The CDR3 region has the DNA TGTGCCAGCAGCTTAGTAGCTCTACTAGCGGGGGTCAACACCGGGGAGCTGTTTTTT. Protein: CASSLVALLAGVNTGELFF.

The rearrangement links TRBV11-1 to TRBJ1-6, with 7 bases that match TRBD1. V lost 5 bases, J lost 7 bases, and 8 bases stayed unmatched. Germline loops: CDR1 SGHAT, CDR2 FQDESV (reference sequence). This CDR3 region has 15 residues. The CDR3 DNA follows: TGTGCCAGCAGCCCCCGGGACAGAGGCAATTCACCCCTCCACTTT. It encodes CASSPRDRGNSPLHF. The full variable domain, rest sourced from reference TRBV11-1 and TRBJ1-6, is EAEVAQSPRYKITEKSQAVAFWCDPISGHATLYWYRQILGQGPELLVQFQDESVVDDSQLPKDRFSAERLKGVDSTLKIQPAELGDSAMYLCASSPRDRGNSPLHFGNGTRLTVT.

The CDR3 sequence is CASSLKNHYTGELFF. The DNA for the CDR3 is TGTGCCAGCAGCTTGAAGAACCACTACACCGGGGAGCTGTTTTTT. The V gene is TRBV5-6, the J gene TRBJ2-2; D gene uncertain. Germline V gene data show CDR1 as SGHDT and CDR2 as YYEEEE. CDR3 length: 15 residues. Trimming took off 1 base at V and 3 bases at J, with 10 bases between the two ends. Combining the CDR3 with reference TRBV5-6 and TRBJ2-2 gives the whole variable domain DAGVTQSPTHLIKTRGQQVTLRCSPKSGHDTVSWYQQALGQGPQFIFQYYEEEERQRGNFPDRFSGHQFPNYSSELNVNALLLGDSALYLCASSLKNHYTGELFFGEGSRLTVL.

The chain employs TRBV18 and TRBJ1-1; D is perhaps TRBD1 (5 bases). CDR1 KGHSH and CDR2 LQKENI come from the germline V gene. CDR3 size: 14 residues. With 5 bases removed from V and 5 bases from J, the gap between germline ends came to 15 bases. CDR3 residues: CASSMGQGHTEAFF. The DNA for the CDR3 is TGTGCCAGCTCAATGGGGCAGGGTCATACTGAAGCTTTCTTT.

A single count supports this clone. This chain connects TRBV4-3 to TRBJ2-5; D is perhaps TRBD1 or TRBD2 (5 bases each). Germline lookup yields CDR1 LGHNA and CDR2 YSLEER. The CDR3 has 15 residues. V lost 5 bases and J lost 2, with 15 bases in between. CDR3 coding DNA: TGCGCCAGCAGCATAAGAGAGGGGCCGCAAGAGACCCAGTACTTC. Its translation: CASSIREGPQETQYF.

The chain couples TRBV5-6 to TRBJ2-5, with D possibly matching TRBD1 (7 bases). Germline V gene lookup returns CDR1 SGHDT and CDR2 YYEEEE. This CDR3 contains 15 residues. Trimming removed 0 bases at V and 5 bases at J, with 14 bases between. CDR3 DNA sequence: TGTGCCAGCAGCTTGGTGGTGGCAGGGGGGGAGACCCAGTACTTC. Translating it yields CASSLVVAGGETQYF.